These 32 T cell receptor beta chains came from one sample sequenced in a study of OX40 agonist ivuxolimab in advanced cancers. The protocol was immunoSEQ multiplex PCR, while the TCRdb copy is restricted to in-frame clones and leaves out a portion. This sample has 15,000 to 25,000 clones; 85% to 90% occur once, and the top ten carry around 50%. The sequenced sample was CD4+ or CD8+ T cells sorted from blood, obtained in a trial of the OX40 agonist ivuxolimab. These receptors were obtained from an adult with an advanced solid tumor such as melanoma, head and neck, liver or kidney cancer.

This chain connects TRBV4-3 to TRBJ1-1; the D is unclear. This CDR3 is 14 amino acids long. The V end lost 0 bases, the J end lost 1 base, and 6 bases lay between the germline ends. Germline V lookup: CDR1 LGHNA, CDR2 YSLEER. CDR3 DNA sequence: TGCGCCAGCAGCCAAGATCCCCGGAACACTGAAGCTTTCTTT. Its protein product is CASSQDPRNTEAFF.

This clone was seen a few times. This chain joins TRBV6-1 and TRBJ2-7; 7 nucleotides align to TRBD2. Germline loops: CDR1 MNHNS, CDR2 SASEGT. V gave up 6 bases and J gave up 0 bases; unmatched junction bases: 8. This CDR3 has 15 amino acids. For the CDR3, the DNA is TGTGCCAGCAGCGTGGGAGCGGGAAGCTCCTACGAGCAGTACTTC. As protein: CASSVGAGSSYEQYF.

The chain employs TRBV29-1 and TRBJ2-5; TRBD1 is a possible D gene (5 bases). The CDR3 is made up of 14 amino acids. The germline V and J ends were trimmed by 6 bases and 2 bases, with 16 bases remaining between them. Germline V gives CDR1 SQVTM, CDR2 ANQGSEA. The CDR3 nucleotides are TGCAGCGTCGGACACCGTGAAGTGCAAGAGACCCAGTACTTC. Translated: CSVGHREVQETQYF.

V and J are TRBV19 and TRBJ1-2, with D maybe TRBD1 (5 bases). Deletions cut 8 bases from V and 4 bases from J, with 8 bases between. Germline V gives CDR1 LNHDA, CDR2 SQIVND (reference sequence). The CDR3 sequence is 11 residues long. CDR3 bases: TGTGCCAGTCGTCAGGGCTATGGCTACACCTTC. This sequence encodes CASRQGYGYTF.

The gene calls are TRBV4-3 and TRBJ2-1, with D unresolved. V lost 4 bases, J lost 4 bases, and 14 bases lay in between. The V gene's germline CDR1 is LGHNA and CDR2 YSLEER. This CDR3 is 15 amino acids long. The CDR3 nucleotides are TGCGCCAGCAGCCCCACACCCTTTGGGTACAATGAGCAGTTCTTC. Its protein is CASSPTPFGYNEQFF.

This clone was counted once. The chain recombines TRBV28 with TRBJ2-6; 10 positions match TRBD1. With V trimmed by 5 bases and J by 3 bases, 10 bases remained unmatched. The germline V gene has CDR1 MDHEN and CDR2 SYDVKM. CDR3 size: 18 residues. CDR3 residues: CASSPRTGGTVGANVLTF. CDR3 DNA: TGTGCCAGCAGTCCACGGACAGGGGGTACAGTTGGGGCCAACGTCCTGACTTTC. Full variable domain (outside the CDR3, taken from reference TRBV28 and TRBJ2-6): DVKVTQSSRYLVKRTGEKVFLECVQDMDHENMFWYRQDPGLGLRLIYFSYDVKMKEKGDIPEGYSVSREKKERFSLILESASTNQTSMYLCASSPRTGGTVGANVLTFGAGSRLTVL.

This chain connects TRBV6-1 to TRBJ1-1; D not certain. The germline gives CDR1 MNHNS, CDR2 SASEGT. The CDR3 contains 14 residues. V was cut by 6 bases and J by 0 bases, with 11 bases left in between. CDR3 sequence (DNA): TGTGCCAGCAGCGACTGGCAGTTGAACACTGAAGCTTTCTTT. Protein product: CASSDWQLNTEAFF.

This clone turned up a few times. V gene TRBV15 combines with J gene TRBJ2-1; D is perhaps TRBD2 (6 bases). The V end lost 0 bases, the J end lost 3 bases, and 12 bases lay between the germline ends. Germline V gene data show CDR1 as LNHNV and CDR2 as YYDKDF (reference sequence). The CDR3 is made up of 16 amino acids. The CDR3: CATSRDLGLHYNEQFF. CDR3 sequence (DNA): TGTGCCACCAGCAGAGATTTGGGACTGCACTACAATGAGCAGTTCTTC.

CDR3 sequence: CASSLRWTSNEQFF. CDR3 sequence (DNA): TGTGCCAGCAGCTTACGGTGGACGAGCAATGAGCAGTTCTTC. The V call is TRBV7-8, the J call TRBJ2-1; D is undetermined. Germline CDR1 is SGHVS and CDR2 is FQNEAQ. V was cut by 2 bases and J by 6 bases, with 11 bases left in between. The CDR3 runs 14 residues. The complete variable domain, with remaining parts taken from reference TRBV7-8 and TRBJ2-1, reads GAGVSQSPRYKVAKRGQDVALRCDPISGHVSLFWYQQALGQGPEFLTYFQNEAQLDKSGLPSDRFFAERPEGSVSTLKIQRTQQEDSAVYLCASSLRWTSNEQFFGPGTRLTVL.

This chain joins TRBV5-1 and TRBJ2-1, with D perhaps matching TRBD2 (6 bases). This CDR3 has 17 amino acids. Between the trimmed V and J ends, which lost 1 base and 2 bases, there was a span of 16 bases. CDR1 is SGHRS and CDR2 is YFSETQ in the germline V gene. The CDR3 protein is CASSLSASATPYNEQFF. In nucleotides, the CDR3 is TGCGCCAGCAGCTTGTCGGCTAGCGCCACTCCCTACAATGAGCAGTTCTTC.

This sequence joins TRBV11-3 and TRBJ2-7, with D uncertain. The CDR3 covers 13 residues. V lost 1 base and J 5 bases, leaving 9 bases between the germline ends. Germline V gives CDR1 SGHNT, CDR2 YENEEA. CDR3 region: CASSLGPTDEQYF. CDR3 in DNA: TGTGCCAGCAGCTTAGGGCCCACCGACGAGCAGTACTTC.

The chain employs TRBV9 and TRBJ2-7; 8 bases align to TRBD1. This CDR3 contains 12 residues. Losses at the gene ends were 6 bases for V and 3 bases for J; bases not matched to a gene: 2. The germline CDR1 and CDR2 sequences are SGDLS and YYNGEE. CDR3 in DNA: TGTGCCAGCAACGGACAGGGCTACGAGCAGTACTTC. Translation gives CASNGQGYEQYF.

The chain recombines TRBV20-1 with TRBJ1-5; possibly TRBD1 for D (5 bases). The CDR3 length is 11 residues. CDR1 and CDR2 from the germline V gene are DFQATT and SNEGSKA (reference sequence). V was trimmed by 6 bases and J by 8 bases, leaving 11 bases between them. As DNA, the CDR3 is TGCAGTGCGGGGGGTCAGGAGCCCCAGCATTTT. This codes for CSAGGQEPQHF.

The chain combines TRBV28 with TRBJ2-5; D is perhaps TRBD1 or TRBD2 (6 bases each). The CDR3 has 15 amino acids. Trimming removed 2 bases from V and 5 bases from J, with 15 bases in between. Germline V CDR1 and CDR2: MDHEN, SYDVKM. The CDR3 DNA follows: TGTGCCAGCAGTTTAACCAGCGGAGGGGGGGAGACCCAGTACTTC. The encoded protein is CASSLTSGGGETQYF.

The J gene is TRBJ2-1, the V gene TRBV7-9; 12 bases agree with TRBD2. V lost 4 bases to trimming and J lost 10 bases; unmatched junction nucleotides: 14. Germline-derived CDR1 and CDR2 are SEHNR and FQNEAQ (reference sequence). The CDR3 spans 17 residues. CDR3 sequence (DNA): TGTGCCAGCAGCTCGTCGTGGGTGACTAGCGGGAGACCCGAGCAGTTCTTC. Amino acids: CASSSSWVTSGRPEQFF.

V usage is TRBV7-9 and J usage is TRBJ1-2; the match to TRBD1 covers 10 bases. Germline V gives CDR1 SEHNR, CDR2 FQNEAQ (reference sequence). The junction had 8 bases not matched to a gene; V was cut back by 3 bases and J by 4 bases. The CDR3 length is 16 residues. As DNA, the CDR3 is TGTGCCAGCAGCTTTTCCGGGACAGGGGTCACCTATGGCTACACCTTC. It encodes CASSFSGTGVTYGYTF.

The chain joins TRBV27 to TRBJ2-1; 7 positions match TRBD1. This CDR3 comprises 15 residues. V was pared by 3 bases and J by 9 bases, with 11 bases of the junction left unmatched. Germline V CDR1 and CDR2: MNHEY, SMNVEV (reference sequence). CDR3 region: CASSFLAGGWSEQFF. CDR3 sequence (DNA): TGTGCCAGCAGTTTCTTGGCAGGGGGATGGAGTGAGCAGTTCTTC.

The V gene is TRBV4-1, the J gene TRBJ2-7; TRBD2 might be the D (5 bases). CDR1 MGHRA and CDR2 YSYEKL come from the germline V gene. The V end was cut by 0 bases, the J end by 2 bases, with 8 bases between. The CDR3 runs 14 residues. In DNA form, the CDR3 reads TGCGCCAGCAGCCAAGAAGCGGATCCCTACGAGCAGTACTTC. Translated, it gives CASSQEADPYEQYF.

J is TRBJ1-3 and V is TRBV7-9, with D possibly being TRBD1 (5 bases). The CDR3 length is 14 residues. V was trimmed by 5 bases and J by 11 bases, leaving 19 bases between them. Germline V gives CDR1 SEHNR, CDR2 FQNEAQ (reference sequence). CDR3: CASSPGGASQAIYF. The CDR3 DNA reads TGTGCCAGCAGCCCTGGTGGGGCCAGCCAGGCCATATATTTT.

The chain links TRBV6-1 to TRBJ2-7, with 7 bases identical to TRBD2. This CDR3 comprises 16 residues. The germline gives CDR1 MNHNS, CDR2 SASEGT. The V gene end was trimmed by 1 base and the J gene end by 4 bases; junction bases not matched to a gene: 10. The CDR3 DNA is TGTGCCAGCAGTGAAGTTGGAGGCGGGAGTGTTTACGAGCAGTACTTC. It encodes CASSEVGGGSVYEQYF.

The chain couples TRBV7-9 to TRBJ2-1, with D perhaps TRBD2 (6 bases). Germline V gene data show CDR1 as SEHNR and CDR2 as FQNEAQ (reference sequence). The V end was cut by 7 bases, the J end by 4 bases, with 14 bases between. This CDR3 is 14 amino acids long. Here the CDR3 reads CASTDPGSYNEQFF. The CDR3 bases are TGTGCCAGCACCGACCCCGGGAGTTACAATGAGCAGTTCTTC.

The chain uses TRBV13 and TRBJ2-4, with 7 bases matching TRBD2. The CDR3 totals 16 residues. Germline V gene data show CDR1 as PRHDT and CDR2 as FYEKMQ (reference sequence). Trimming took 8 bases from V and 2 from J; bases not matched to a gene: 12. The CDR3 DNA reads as TGTGCCAGCGAGAGAATAACCGGGACTACCAAAAACATTCAGTACTTC. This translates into CASERITGTTKNIQYF.

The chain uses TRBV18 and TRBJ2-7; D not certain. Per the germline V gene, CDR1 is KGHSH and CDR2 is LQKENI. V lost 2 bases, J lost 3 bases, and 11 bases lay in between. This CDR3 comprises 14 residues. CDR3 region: CASSPASSDYEQYF. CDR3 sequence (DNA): TGTGCCAGCTCACCAGCATCAAGTGACTACGAGCAGTACTTC.

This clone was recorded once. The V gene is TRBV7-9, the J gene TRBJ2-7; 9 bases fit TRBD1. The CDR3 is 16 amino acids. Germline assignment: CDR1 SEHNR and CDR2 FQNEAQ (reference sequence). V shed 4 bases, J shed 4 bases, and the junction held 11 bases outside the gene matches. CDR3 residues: CASSSPGTGFLYEQYF. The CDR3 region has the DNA TGTGCCAGCAGCTCACCCGGGACAGGGTTCTTATACGAGCAGTACTTC.

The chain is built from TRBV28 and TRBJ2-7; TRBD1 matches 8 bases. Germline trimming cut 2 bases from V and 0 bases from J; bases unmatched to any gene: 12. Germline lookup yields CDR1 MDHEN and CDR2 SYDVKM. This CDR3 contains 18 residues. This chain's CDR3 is CASSLGPGGVSSSYEQYF. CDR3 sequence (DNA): TGTGCCAGCAGTTTAGGCCCAGGGGGCGTGTCTAGCTCCTACGAGCAGTACTTC.

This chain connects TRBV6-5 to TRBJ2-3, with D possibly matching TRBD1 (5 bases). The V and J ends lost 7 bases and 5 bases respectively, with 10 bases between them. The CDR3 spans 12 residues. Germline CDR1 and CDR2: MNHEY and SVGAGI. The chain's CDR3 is CASTATEDTQYF. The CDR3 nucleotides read TGTGCCAGCACGGCGACAGAAGATACGCAGTATTTT.

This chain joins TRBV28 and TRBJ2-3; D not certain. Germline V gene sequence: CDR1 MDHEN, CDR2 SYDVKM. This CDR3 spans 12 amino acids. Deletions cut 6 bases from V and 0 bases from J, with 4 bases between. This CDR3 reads CASRVSTDTQYF. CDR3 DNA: TGTGCCAGCAGGGTTAGCACAGATACGCAGTATTTT. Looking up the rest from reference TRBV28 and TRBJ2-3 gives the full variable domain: DVKVTQSSRYLVKRTGEKVFLECVQDMDHENMFWYRQDPGLGLRLIYFSYDVKMKEKGDIPEGYSVSREKKERFSLILESASTNQTSMYLCASRVSTDTQYFGPGTRLTVL.

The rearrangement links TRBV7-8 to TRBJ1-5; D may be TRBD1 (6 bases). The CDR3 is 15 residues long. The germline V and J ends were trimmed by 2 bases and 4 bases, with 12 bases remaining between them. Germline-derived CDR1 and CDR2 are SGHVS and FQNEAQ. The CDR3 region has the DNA TGTGCCAGCAGCTTATCGGGGGCTGGAAATCAGCCCCAGCATTTT. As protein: CASSLSGAGNQPQHF.

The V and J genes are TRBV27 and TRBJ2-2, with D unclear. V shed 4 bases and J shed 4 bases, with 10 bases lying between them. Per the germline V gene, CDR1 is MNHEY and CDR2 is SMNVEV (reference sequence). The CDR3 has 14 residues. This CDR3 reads CASSSIGITGELFF. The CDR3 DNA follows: TGTGCCAGCAGTTCCATCGGAATCACCGGGGAGCTGTTTTTT.

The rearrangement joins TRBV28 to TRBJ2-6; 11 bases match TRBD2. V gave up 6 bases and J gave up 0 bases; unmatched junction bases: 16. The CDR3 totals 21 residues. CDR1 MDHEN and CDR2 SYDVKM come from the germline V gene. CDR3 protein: CASSPPDRGLAERSGANVLTF. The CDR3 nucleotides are TGTGCCAGCAGCCCCCCAGACAGGGGACTAGCGGAGCGCTCTGGGGCCAACGTCCTGACTTTC.

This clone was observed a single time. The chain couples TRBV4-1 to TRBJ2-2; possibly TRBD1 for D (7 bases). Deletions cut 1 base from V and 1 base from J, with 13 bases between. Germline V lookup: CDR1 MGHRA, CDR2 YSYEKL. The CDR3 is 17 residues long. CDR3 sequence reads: CASSQAPQGGNTGELFF. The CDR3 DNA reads TGCGCCAGCAGCCAAGCTCCCCAGGGGGGGAACACCGGGGAGCTGTTTTTT.

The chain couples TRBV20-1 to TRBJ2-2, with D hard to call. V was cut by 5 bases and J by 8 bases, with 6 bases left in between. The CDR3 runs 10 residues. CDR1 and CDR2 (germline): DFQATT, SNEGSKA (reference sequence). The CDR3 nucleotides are TGCAGTGCTCTGGCTGGGGAGCTGTTTTTT. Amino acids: CSALAGELFF.